This T cell receptor (beta chain) was recorded in a study of naive and memory T cell subsets. Overall study results and limits: Naive repertoires, especially CD8, held a few larger clonotypes, possibly memory cells re-expressing CD45RA.

Concerning this clonotype itself: Its antigen is not identified.

Two oligonucleotides, mixed equimolar, formed the beta constant-region primer covering TRBC1 and TRBC2. The ligated cDNA underwent four PCR rounds using SP2 and nested alpha and beta constant-region primers. TCRdb itself ran the UMI-ligation and nested PCR reads through MiXCR, one entry per CDR3 protein. This table has roughly 150,000 distinct CDR3 sequences, approximately 20% appearing once. Per germline, CDR1 MNHEY and CDR2 SMNVEV (reference sequence). The ends were cut back, 3 bases at V and 3 bases at J, with 8 bases in the middle. This CDR3 region has 13 residues. Sequencing was carried out using naive CD8+ T cells from blood. This TCR came from a human donor in good health. The V gene is TRBV27, the J gene TRBJ2-5; D may be TRBD1 (5 bases). This chain's CDR3 is CASSFQGEETQYF. As DNA, the CDR3 is TGTGCCAGCAGTTTTCAGGGTGAAGAGACCCAGTACTTC.